The T cell receptor beta chain under discussion was sequenced for a study of human T cells and chemical hapten exposure (dated by TCRdb to 2020 to 2023). Study-wide context: For sensitization, 2% DPC in acetone was applied to a 2 cm by 2 cm area of upper inner arm skin. The patient cohort, mostly female, included alopecia areata with under or over 50% scalp involvement, alopecia totalis and alopecia universalis. Weekly therapeutic DPC doses were additionally applied to the scalp of patients throughout the approximately 24-week study period. Blood was sampled from patients pre-sensitization (week 0) and at 2, 6 and about 24 weeks after DPC sensitization. Libraries were pooled for sequencing, and per-sample TCR yields varied mainly because of small differences in library volumes within the pool. Patch testing was performed on the upper back with Finn chambers containing 0.01% DPC, and the patch tests were scored after 6 days according to International Contact Dermatitis Research Group standards. Peripheral blood TCR repertoire changes were tracked in vivo in alopecia patients during primary and secondary sensitization to the hapten diphenylcyclopropenone (DPC). About 28 alopecia patients gave blood for TCR sequencing at one to four time points (pre-sensitization, 2, 6 and 24 weeks). The paper's findings and limits, for the study overall: Patch test score was positively correlated with the number of PT1 expanded TCRs, with significance at thresholds 8, 16 and 32 but not at 4. After repeated subsampling, changes were observed in the strength of the expansion versus patch-test correlation and in the threshold at which the correlation became significant. Significantly more large CDR3 similarity clusters were formed by expanded TCRs than by pre-sensitization or healthy control sets, consistent with antigen-driven responses. The number of TCRs above 1 in 1000 frequency did not change with DPC sensitization; there was no evidence of global repertoire structure alterations. All patients had alopecia, a presumed autoimmune disease, so their immune response might differ from that of healthy individuals.

According to the study, the label for this sample's time point signals: patch test 1, 2 weeks after DPC sensitization. The label giving this sample's treatment or condition can be read as: therapeutic diphenylcyclopropenone sensitization with weekly scalp DPC. At every patch-test visit, the blood draw took place before the patch test was put on. Eligible patients were aged 18 to 70, diagnosed with alopecia, deemed suitable for DPC therapy, and excluded if pregnant. Total RNA was extracted from unfractionated whole blood that had been collected in Tempus Blood RNA tubes. This clonotype appeared a few times. The antigen it binds to is not known. Per-base qualities were not stored, and no clone one base away is much larger. Library generation was performed with RACE. Sequencer: NextSeq 500. Library preparation attached unique molecular identifiers to individual cDNA molecules for quantitative, reproducible TCR counting. Each blood RNA sample was used to sequence both TCR alpha and TCR beta chains. In the authors' own workflow: Samples had a median of about 96,000 TCRs, with a range from 23,224 to 690,600. The Decombinator software suite was used to annotate the V, J and CDR3 of the TCR reads. For the PS versus PT1 abundance plots, all samples were subsampled to the same number of TCRs (28,000). TCRs were defined as expanded if absent before sensitization and observed at least eight times at the 2-week time point. Clones were called with MiXCR by TCRdb after fastp trimmed the public reads at Q25, and only in-frame beta chains were retained. Each CDR3 protein appears once, grouped with its most common genes and DNA. TCRdb, not the authors, supplied the V and J calls. For this sample the table gives approximately 110,000 distinct CDR3 sequences, of which about 10% were detected only once. The ten top clones hold roughly 3.5% of the sample.

From the cysteine up to the phenylalanine, the CDR3 has a length of 15 residues. CDR3 DNA only is kept here, 45 bases in frame from base 1. Trimming leaves V shorter by 7 bases and J shorter by 2 bases, with the junction holding 10 bases beyond the gene matches. CDR1 and CDR2 were assigned from the germline V gene as MDHEN and SYDVKM. The rearranged chain carries TRBV28 and TRBJ1-1; the central 7 bases match TRBD1. The origin of this receptor is a woman aged 40 to 49 with alopecia areata. Some clones in this sample may be carry-over from other donors' samples. Sequences were derived from whole blood, sampled in connection with sensitization to the hapten diphenylcyclopropenone (DPC). Read as DNA, the sequence is TGTGCCAGCACTAAAGGAGGGGGCCATAACACTGAAGCTTTCTTT. Its coded protein is CASTKGGGHNTEAFF.